Following are 15 T cell receptor beta chains from one sample sequenced in a study of cytomegalovirus exposure and HLA in healthy donors. 13 Jbeta primers and 60 Vbeta primers were used for the PCR. Only in-frame clones appear in the TCRdb table, and some are missing; sequencing was by immunoSEQ multiplex PCR. The profile shows 95,000 to 110,000 clones, roughly three quarters of them singletons. Sequencing input: PBMCs. The source of these receptors is a woman aged 40 to 50 in good health and CMV-seronegative.

The chain combines TRBV7-2 with TRBJ1-2; D gene ambiguous. The CDR3 loop spans 13 amino acids. Germline assignment: CDR1 SGHTA and CDR2 FQGNSA. Trimming pared 4 bases from V and 8 bases from J, leaving 14 bases between. The CDR3 DNA sequence: TGTGCCAGCAGCTCCGCCCGGGGTGACGGCTACACCTTC. This translates into CASSSARGDGYTF.

The chain carries TRBV19 and TRBJ2-7; D perhaps matches TRBD1 (5 bases). This CDR3 is built from 15 residues. Germline values: CDR1 LNHDA, CDR2 SQIVND (reference sequence). Between the trimmed V and J ends, which lost 3 bases and 2 bases, there was a span of 14 bases. The CDR3 protein is CASSIGQGLPYEQYF. The CDR3 DNA reads TGTGCCAGTAGTATTGGGCAGGGCCTGCCCTACGAGCAGTACTTC.

Worth noting for this clone: The identical CDR3 is also encoded by other nucleotide sequences in the sample. In nucleotides, the CDR3 is TGTGCCAGCAGTGGAGGATACGAGCAGTTCTTC. It encodes CASSGGYEQFF. The gene calls are TRBV27 and TRBJ2-1; TRBD2 is a possible D gene (5 bases). This CDR3 spans 11 amino acids. Trimming removed 5 bases from V and 10 bases from J, with 9 bases in between. Germline loops: CDR1 MNHEY, CDR2 SMNVEV (reference sequence).

V is TRBV6-5 and J is TRBJ1-1; D gene uncertain. Germline CDR1 reads MNHEY; CDR2 reads SVGAGI. Trimming stripped 2 bases from V and 3 bases from J, with 7 bases between. CDR3 length: 13 residues. The CDR3 DNA is TGTGCCAGCAGTTACCGGGGAGACACTGAAGCTTTCTTT. Residues: CASSYRGDTEAFF.

This chain links TRBV6-4 with TRBJ2-1; 9 bases line up with TRBD2. Trimming cost V 3 bases and J 4 bases; bases outside gene matches: 4. Germline assignment: CDR1 MRHNA and CDR2 SNTAGT. This CDR3 spans 15 amino acids. The CDR3 region has the DNA TGTGCCAGCAGTGAGACTAGCGGTGATTACAATGAGCAGTTCTTC. It codes for CASSETSGDYNEQFF.

As for this clone: Different DNA sequences within this sample yield the same CDR3. This chain joins TRBV28 and TRBJ1-2; a possible D gene is TRBD1 (6 bases). The CDR3 sequence is 13 residues long. Germline V lookup: CDR1 MDHEN, CDR2 SYDVKM. The germline V and J ends were trimmed by 6 bases and 5 bases, with 13 bases remaining between them. The CDR3 sequence is CASSLGQGYGYTF. The CDR3 bases are TGTGCCAGCAGCCTGGGACAAGGATATGGCTACACCTTC.

The chain recombines TRBV4-2 with TRBJ1-2, with a possible D match to TRBD1 (6 bases). CDR1 and CDR2 from the germline V gene are LGHNA and YNFKEQ. There are 15 residues in the CDR3. V was clipped by 2 bases and J by 3 bases, with 13 bases between them. The CDR3 DNA sequence: TGTGCCAGCAGCCAATCCGGGACACCGGACTATGGCTACACCTTC. Protein sequence: CASSQSGTPDYGYTF.

The chain links TRBV13 to TRBJ1-3, with 7 nucleotides matching TRBD1. Germline V gene data show CDR1 as PRHDT and CDR2 as FYEKMQ (reference sequence). This CDR3 has 17 residues. V shed 0 bases and J 2 bases; nucleotides not matched to a gene: 7. CDR3 sequence reads: CASSLGNRGWPGNTIYF. Here the CDR3 DNA reads TGTGCCAGCAGCTTAGGAAACAGGGGTTGGCCTGGAAACACCATATATTTT.

The chain carries TRBV14 and TRBJ1-2; D is unresolved. From germline, CDR1 is SGHDN and CDR2 FVKESK. The CDR3 sequence is 12 residues long. V was shortened by 4 bases and J by 4 bases, with 7 bases between the two germline ends. Here the CDR3 DNA reads TGTGCCAGCAGCCCCGGGGTCTATGGCTACACCTTC. Translated: CASSPGVYGYTF.

The chain has TRBV28 and TRBJ1-1, with 7 bases that match TRBD1. CDR3 size: 18 residues. Losses at the gene ends were 6 bases for V and 0 bases for J; bases not matched to a gene: 16. The germline CDR1 and CDR2 sequences are MDHEN and SYDVKM. In nucleotides, the CDR3 is TGTGCCAGCAGCACTATAAACCCTCGGGACAGAGTGAACACTGAAGCTTTCTTT. This gives the protein CASSTINPRDRVNTEAFF.

Only one count was recorded for this clone. This chain joins TRBV19 and TRBJ2-7, with 8 bases that match TRBD1. CDR3 length equals 14 residues. CDR1 is LNHDA and CDR2 is SQIVND in the germline V gene (reference sequence). CDR3 coding DNA: TGTGCAACGGGCCAGGGGGCGCTCCCCAACGAGCAGTACTTC. Its protein is CATGQGALPNEQYF.

The rearrangement joins TRBV30 to TRBJ1-4, with unresolved D. This CDR3 contains 13 residues. Trimming stripped 3 bases from V and 6 bases from J, with 11 bases between. Germline assignment: CDR1 GTSNPN and CDR2 SVGIG (reference sequence). This chain's CDR3 is CAWSFRGYEKLFF. In DNA form, the CDR3 reads TGTGCCTGGAGCTTTCGGGGATATGAAAAACTGTTTTTT.

With regard to this clone: Germline and junction disagree at one end, which may indicate a read error. The chain joins TRBV7-9 to TRBJ2-7, with TRBD1 matching 10 bases. Per the germline V gene, CDR1 is SEHNR and CDR2 is FQNEAQ (reference sequence). This CDR3 has 15 residues. CDR3 protein: CSSSSTDRGFYEQYF. DNA of the CDR3: TGTTCCAGCAGCTCAACGGACAGGGGGTTTTACGAGCAGTACTTC. Combining the CDR3 with reference TRBV7-9 and TRBJ2-7 gives the whole variable domain DTGVSQNPRHKITKRGQNVTFRCDPISEHNRLYWYRQTLGQGPEFLTYFQNEAQLEKSRLLSDRFSAERPKGSFSTLEIQRTEQGDSAMYLCSSSSTDRGFYEQYFGPGTRLTVT.

The J gene is TRBJ1-4, the V gene TRBV15; D gene uncertain. Germline V gene sequence: CDR1 LNHNV, CDR2 YYDKDF (reference sequence). V lost 0 bases to trimming and J lost 5 bases, with 10 bases between them. This CDR3 contains 15 residues. CDR3 nucleotide sequence: TGTGCCACCAGCAGAGATTACAGCAAAAATGAAAAACTGTTTTTT. Translating it yields CATSRDYSKNEKLFF.

J is TRBJ1-1 and V is TRBV7-2, with D hard to call. Germline V gene lookup returns CDR1 SGHTA and CDR2 FQGNSA. The ends were cut back, 0 bases at V and 0 bases at J, with 8 bases in the middle. The CDR3 is 15 residues long. The CDR3 sequence is CASSLARAVNTEAFF. The CDR3 DNA reads as TGTGCCAGCAGCTTAGCGCGGGCAGTGAACACTGAAGCTTTCTTT.